The 16 T cell receptor beta chains below all came from one sample that was sequenced in a study of PD-1 blockade in classical Hodgkin lymphoma. Produced via immunoSEQ multiplex PCR; TCRdb's table is partial and in-frame only. The top ten hold 15% to 20% of the sample, which has 45,000 to 60,000 clones, 70% to 80% seen once. Indicated time point: cycle 4 day 1 (C4D1), after less than seven weeks of nivolumab. After autologous stem cell transplantation all patients relapsed, and prior brentuximab vedotin exposure differed between cohorts. The sequencing used peripheral blood mononuclear cells (PBMCs), collected before the fourth cycle of nivolumab. The receptor set was obtained from a human donor with classical Hodgkin lymphoma.

V and J are TRBV5-6 and TRBJ1-2; D perhaps matches TRBD1 (6 bases). Germline lookup yields CDR1 SGHDT and CDR2 YYEEEE. V shed 0 bases and J shed 1 base, with 7 bases lying between them. CDR3 length: 14 residues. The CDR3 nucleotides are TGTGCCAGCAGCTTGGTCAGGGGTAACTATGGCTACACCTTC. This codes for CASSLVRGNYGYTF.

The chain has TRBV7-3 and TRBJ1-5; no definite D call. There are 15 residues in the CDR3. V was pared by 3 bases and J by 9 bases, with 18 bases between. Germline V gene lookup returns CDR1 SGHTA and CDR2 FQGTGA. Here the CDR3 reads CASSFDTAGGRPQHF. The CDR3 DNA follows: TGTGCCAGCAGCTTCGACACGGCAGGCGGTAGGCCCCAGCATTTT.

CDR3 coding DNA: TGTGCCAGCAGCACGATTCCGGGACAGAAGAACACTGAAGCTTTCTTT. Amino acid sequence: CASSTIPGQKNTEAFF. V gene TRBV27 combines with J gene TRBJ1-1; 7 bases are a match to TRBD1. Germline CDR1 and CDR2: MNHEY and SMNVEV (reference sequence). V gave up 6 bases and J gave up 1 base; unmatched junction bases: 11. This CDR3 region has 16 residues.

Only one count was recorded for this clone. The chain uses TRBV5-5 and TRBJ2-2; D tentatively reads TRBD1 or TRBD2 (5 bases each). Trimming stripped 4 bases from V and 4 bases from J, with 17 bases between. This CDR3 spans 16 amino acids. CDR1 and CDR2 from the germline V gene are SGHKS and YYEKEE (reference sequence). The CDR3 is CASSPSRGAGTGELFF. The CDR3 coding sequence is TGTGCCAGCAGCCCGAGTCGGGGCGCGGGCACCGGGGAGCTGTTTTTT.

This clone occurred a few times. This chain joins TRBV4-1 and TRBJ1-2; tentative D call: TRBD1 (6 bases). Germline CDR1 MGHRA, CDR2 YSYEKL. Trimming shortened V by 1 base and J by 5 bases, and 17 bases separated the two germline ends. The CDR3 sequence is 16 residues long. CDR3 region: CASSQAQGSQPYGYTF. DNA of the CDR3: TGCGCCAGCAGCCAAGCCCAGGGGTCACAACCTTATGGCTACACCTTC.

The chain couples TRBV5-1 to TRBJ2-7; 7 nucleotides match TRBD1. CDR1 is SGHRS and CDR2 is YFSETQ in the germline V gene. J gave up 7 bases and V 2 bases, and 12 bases lay outside the gene matches. The CDR3 runs to 15 residues. The CDR3 nucleotides read TGCGCCAGCAGCTTTTCGTCAGGGGGACCCCCGGAGCAGTACTTC. Translating gives CASSFSSGGPPEQYF.

The chain couples TRBV7-9 to TRBJ1-2; no clear D. V was pared by 5 bases and J by 0 bases, with 13 bases between. This CDR3 comprises 15 residues. Germline loops: CDR1 SEHNR, CDR2 FQNEAQ (reference sequence). The CDR3 nucleotides read TGTGCCAGCAGCCCCAGGCCCCCTACTAACTATGGCTACACCTTC. Its translation is CASSPRPPTNYGYTF.

The chain combines TRBV29-1 with TRBJ1-1; D is possibly TRBD1 (5 bases). Germline V lookup: CDR1 SQVTM, CDR2 ANQGSEA. The CDR3 consists of 15 residues. Trimming cost V 4 bases and J 0 bases, with 15 bases left between them. In DNA form, the CDR3 reads TGCAGCGTTGGGGCAGGGTGGGGGATGAACACTGAAGCTTTCTTT. Its protein is CSVGAGWGMNTEAFF.

The V call is TRBV6-4, the J call TRBJ1-2; D unresolved. This CDR3 region has 13 residues. V was cut by 4 bases and J by 4 bases, with 10 bases left in between. CDR1 MRHNA and CDR2 SNTAGT come from the germline V gene. CDR3 protein: CASSAAGSYGYTF. In DNA form, the CDR3 reads TGTGCCAGCAGTGCGGCAGGAAGCTATGGCTACACCTTC.

V and J are TRBV7-2 and TRBJ1-3, with no clear D. The germline V gene has CDR1 SGHTA and CDR2 FQGNSA. The V and J ends lost 3 bases and 0 bases respectively, with 9 bases between them. The CDR3 has 15 amino acids. CDR3 residues: CASSLVVGSGNTIYF. The CDR3 DNA is TGTGCCAGCAGCTTGGTCGTTGGCTCTGGAAACACCATATATTTT.

The V call is TRBV5-4, the J call TRBJ2-7, with D tentatively TRBD1 or TRBD2 (5 bases each). Trimming removed 4 bases from V and 4 bases from J, with 9 bases in between. CDR1 and CDR2 from the germline V gene are SGHNT and YYREEE (reference sequence). CDR3 length equals 12 residues. The CDR3 nucleotides are TGTGCCAGCAGCAGGGACGGATACGAGCAGTACTTC. Its translation: CASSRDGYEQYF.

The chain has TRBV19 and TRBJ1-2, with TRBD1 matching over 9 bases. The V and J ends lost 8 bases and 6 bases, in that order; junction bases with no gene match: 10. Germline lookup yields CDR1 LNHDA and CDR2 SQIVND (reference sequence). The CDR3 totals 14 residues. The chain's CDR3 is CASWNRDRAHGYTF. In DNA, the CDR3 is TGTGCCAGTTGGAACCGGGACAGGGCCCATGGCTACACCTTC.

The chain is built from TRBV10-3 and TRBJ1-2; TRBD1 is a possible D gene (5 bases). CDR3 length: 13 amino acids. From germline, CDR1 is ENHRY and CDR2 SYGVKD. The germline V and J ends were trimmed by 3 bases and 8 bases, with 13 bases remaining between them. The chain's CDR3 is CAISESEGLGYTF. The CDR3, as DNA: TGTGCCATCAGTGAATCGGAGGGACTCGGCTACACCTTC.

A few counts support this clone. The V call is TRBV30, the J call TRBJ2-7; 10 nucleotides line up with TRBD2. The V segment lost 0 bases and the J segment 3 bases; nucleotides outside the gene matches: 20. The CDR3 spans 20 residues. CDR1 and CDR2 from the germline V gene are GTSNPN and SVGIG (reference sequence). The CDR3 loop reads CAWSVHRETSGYPLRYEQYF. CDR3 sequence (DNA): TGTGCCTGGAGTGTACACAGGGAGACTAGCGGGTACCCTCTCCGCTACGAGCAGTACTTC.

V and J are TRBV28 and TRBJ1-2; 8 bases are shared with TRBD1. V was clipped by 6 bases and J by 7 bases; unmatched bases: 19. Germline assignment: CDR1 MDHEN and CDR2 SYDVKM. The CDR3 consists of 17 residues. The DNA of the CDR3 is TGTGCCAGCAGGCCAAACACCCCTTCCAGGGGGCTCGCTGGCTACACCTTC. This translates into CASRPNTPSRGLAGYTF.

This chain uses TRBV2 with TRBJ2-2; tentatively, D is TRBD2 (6 bases). Germline V gives CDR1 SNHLY, CDR2 FYNNEI. The CDR3 has 16 amino acids. V lost 3 bases to trimming and J lost 5 bases, with 16 bases between them. The CDR3 region has the DNA TGTGCCAGCAGTGACGGGGCGGGGCCTCAGACCGGGGAGCTGTTTTTT. Protein sequence: CASSDGAGPQTGELFF.